These 22 T cell receptor beta chains were sequenced from one sample in a study of T cell repertoires in cytomegalovirus infection. One entry per CDR3 protein results from TCRdb running MiXCR on the reads. The sample yields about 130,000 distinct CDR3 sequences, roughly 9% seen once. What was sequenced was PBMCs. Source of these receptors: a human donor in good health (CMV status not recorded). Some clones in this sample may be carry-over from other donors' samples.

This clonotype was recorded at least ten times. The chain recombines TRBV28 with TRBJ1-2; TRBD1 might be the D (6 bases). CDR1 is MDHEN and CDR2 is SYDVKM in the germline V gene. Trimming took 5 bases from V and 4 from J, leaving 14 bases between them. CDR3 length: 14 residues. CDR3 protein: CASSRTGTSYGYTF. CDR3 in DNA: TGTGCCAGCAGTAGGACCGGGACAAGCTATGGCTACACCTTC.

This clonotype was recorded at least ten times. The chain recombines TRBV20-1 with TRBJ1-5; D is uncertain. Germline CDR1 DFQATT, CDR2 SNEGSKA (reference sequence). V dropped 6 bases and J dropped 0 bases, with 12 bases sitting between them. The CDR3 runs to 14 residues. Written as DNA, the CDR3 is TGCAGTGCCCCCGGAGGGCTTAGCAATCAGCCCCAGCATTTT. This gives the protein CSAPGGLSNQPQHF.

The gene calls are TRBV2 and TRBJ2-3; unclear D gene. Trimming shortened V by 3 bases and J by 2 bases, and 15 bases separated the two germline ends. Germline CDR1 is SNHLY and CDR2 is FYNNEI. The CDR3 is made up of 16 amino acids. The CDR3 DNA is TGTGCCAGCAGTGAGCCCCCGGGCTCCCTCACAGATACGCAGTATTTT. Amino acid sequence: CASSEPPGSLTDTQYF.

This clonotype occurred many times. The chain joins TRBV11-1 to TRBJ1-1, with D unclear. The CDR3 is made up of 13 amino acids. Germline lookup yields CDR1 SGHAT and CDR2 FQDESV (reference sequence). The V end was cut by 4 bases, the J end by 2 bases, with 8 bases between. CDR3 protein: CASSYLRNTEAFF. CDR3 bases: TGTGCCAGCAGCTACCTACGTAACACTGAAGCTTTCTTT.

This clonotype was detected ten times or more. The chain recombines TRBV7-9 with TRBJ2-7; D is possibly TRBD1 (6 bases). V lost 5 bases to trimming and J lost 3 bases, with 8 bases between them. The CDR3 spans 12 residues. CDR1 and CDR2 from the germline V gene are SEHNR and FQNEAQ (reference sequence). CDR3 in DNA: TGTGCCAGCAGCGTGGACAGCTACGAGCAGTACTTC. Translated, it gives CASSVDSYEQYF.

This clonotype was counted many times. V usage is TRBV7-8 and J usage is TRBJ1-5, with no clear D. Germline values: CDR1 SGHVS, CDR2 FQNEAQ. V gave up 1 base and J gave up 3 bases, with 10 bases separating them. The CDR3 extends over 15 amino acids. The CDR3 sequence: CASSLDGLFNQPQHF. The CDR3 bases are TGTGCCAGCAGCTTAGATGGGTTATTCAATCAGCCCCAGCATTTT.

This clonotype occurred many times. V usage is TRBV5-1 and J usage is TRBJ2-3; 11 nucleotides agree with TRBD2. The germline gives CDR1 SGHRS, CDR2 YFSETQ. Trimming at V came to 4 bases and at J to 1 base, leaving 2 bases not matched to a gene. The CDR3 is 15 amino acids. CDR3 bases: TGCGCCAGCAGCCCGGGACTAGCGGGCACAGATACGCAGTATTTT. Protein: CASSPGLAGTDTQYF.

In this sample, this clonotype turned up many times. The chain links TRBV12-5 to TRBJ2-1; possibly TRBD1 for D (5 bases). The CDR3 spans 13 residues. Per the germline V gene, CDR1 is LGHNT and CDR2 is FRNRAP. V lost 2 bases to trimming and J lost 10 bases, with 12 bases between them. Written as DNA, the CDR3 is TGTGCTAGTGGTTTGTCCCAGGGTTACGAGCAGTTCTTC. Its protein product is CASGLSQGYEQFF.

The CDR3 sequence is CATSRVLRESPLHF. The CDR3 DNA sequence: TGTGCCACCAGCAGAGTACTTCGGGAATCTCCCCTCCACTTT. V usage is TRBV15 and J usage is TRBJ1-6; D unclear. V was pared by 1 base and J by 13 bases, with 14 bases between. Germline V gene sequence: CDR1 LNHNV, CDR2 YYDKDF (reference sequence). CDR3 length: 14 amino acids.

V and J are TRBV30 and TRBJ2-7; no definite D call. The CDR3 has 11 residues. Germline assignment: CDR1 GTSNPN and CDR2 SVGIG (reference sequence). Trimming cost V 6 bases and J 4 bases, with 10 bases left between them. In nucleotides, the CDR3 is TGTGCCTGCCATTCGGGTTACGAGCAGTACTTC. Amino acid sequence: CACHSGYEQYF.

V and J are TRBV20-1 and TRBJ2-2, with D possibly being TRBD1 (6 bases). Germline V CDR1 and CDR2: DFQATT, SNEGSKA (reference sequence). The CDR3 consists of 14 residues. Trimming stripped 3 bases from V and 0 bases from J, with 8 bases between. CDR3 sequence: CSASRQANTGELFF. CDR3 DNA sequence: TGCAGTGCTAGTCGACAGGCGAACACCGGGGAGCTGTTTTTT.

The table lists this clonotype with many counts. V and J are TRBV7-9 and TRBJ1-2, with TRBD1 as a possible D gene (5 bases). Germline values: CDR1 SEHNR, CDR2 FQNEAQ (reference sequence). The CDR3 contains 14 residues. Trimming removed 5 bases at V and 4 bases at J, with 14 bases between. The CDR3 protein is CASSQQDGSYGYTF. CDR3 sequence (DNA): TGTGCCAGCAGCCAACAGGACGGCAGCTATGGCTACACCTTC.

The chain uses TRBV7-9 and TRBJ1-1, with 9 bases fitting TRBD1. The germline CDR1 and CDR2 sequences are SEHNR and FQNEAQ (reference sequence). This CDR3 region has 16 residues. Trimming took 3 bases from V and 4 from J; bases not matched to a gene: 9. The CDR3 DNA reads as TGTGCCAGCAGCTTCCGTGGACAGGGGAGGGGCACTGAAGCTTTCTTT. This codes for CASSFRGQGRGTEAFF.

The table lists this clonotype with many counts. V usage is TRBV5-1 and J usage is TRBJ1-2; weak D call: TRBD1 (6 bases). CDR3 size: 14 residues. Trimming removed 0 bases at V and 8 bases at J, with 14 bases between. Germline values: CDR1 SGHRS, CDR2 YFSETQ. The CDR3 region is CASSLESRGGGYTF. The CDR3 DNA follows: TGCGCCAGCAGCTTGGAGTCCAGGGGAGGCGGCTACACCTTC.

This clonotype came up many times. The chain links TRBV7-2 to TRBJ2-7, with 7 bases that match TRBD1. The V and J ends lost 5 bases and 3 bases, in that order; junction bases with no gene match: 4. The CDR3 covers 13 residues. In germline, CDR1 is SGHTA, CDR2 FQGNSA. The CDR3: CASSARDSYEQYF. In DNA form, the CDR3 reads TGTGCCAGCAGCGCCCGGGACAGCTACGAGCAGTACTTC.

This clonotype has a count of ten or more. The V and J genes are TRBV29-1 and TRBJ1-1; no definite D call. The germline V and J ends were trimmed by 4 bases and 1 base, with 7 bases remaining between them. The V gene's germline CDR1 is SQVTM and CDR2 ANQGSEA. This CDR3 contains 12 residues. The CDR3 nucleotides read TGCAGCGTTGGGGCAGGGAACACTGAAGCTTTCTTT. This sequence encodes CSVGAGNTEAFF. The full variable domain, with the rest looked up from reference TRBV29-1 and TRBJ1-1, is SAVISQKPSRDICQRGTSLTIQCQVDSQVTMMFWYRQQPGQSLTLIATANQGSEATYESGFVIDKFPISRPNLTFSTLTVSNMSPEDSSIYLCSVGAGNTEAFFGQGTRLTVV.

The chain recombines TRBV20-1 with TRBJ2-3; tentatively, D is TRBD2 (5 bases). The CDR3 contains 13 residues. The V gene lost 6 bases and the J gene lost 4 bases, with 14 bases spanning the gap. CDR1 is DFQATT and CDR2 is SNEGSKA in the germline V gene (reference sequence). CDR3 nucleotides: TGCAGTGCGCCCGGGGTAGCTGCAGATACGCAGTATTTT. It specifies CSAPGVAADTQYF.

The chain uses TRBV12-3 or TRBV12-4 and TRBJ1-5, with 7 bases matching TRBD1. The CDR3 covers 15 residues. J lost 4 bases, V lost 4 bases, and 7 bases had no gene match. The CDR3 coding sequence is TGTGCCAGCAGTTCCCGATCAGGGGGGAATCAGCCCCAGCATTTT. Amino acids: CASSSRSGGNQPQHF.

This clonotype was seen at least ten times. The gene calls are TRBV2 and TRBJ2-7; D gene ambiguous. CDR1 is SNHLY and CDR2 is FYNNEI in the germline V gene. V lost 4 bases, J lost 0 bases, and 10 bases lay in between. The CDR3 runs 14 residues. CDR3 loop: CASSGAESSYEQYF. In DNA form, the CDR3 reads TGTGCCAGCAGTGGGGCGGAAAGCTCCTACGAGCAGTACTTC.

This clonotype has a count of ten or more. The chain has TRBV11-3 and TRBJ2-1; D unclear. Germline-derived CDR1 and CDR2 are SGHNT and YENEEA. Trimming stripped 5 bases from V and 7 bases from J, with 12 bases between. CDR3 length equals 13 residues. The CDR3 DNA is TGTGCCAGCAGCCCCGGTGGTGGGAATGAGCAGTTCTTC. Translated: CASSPGGGNEQFF.

This clonotype occurred many times. The gene calls are TRBV24-1 and TRBJ2-1; 10 bases fit TRBD2. This CDR3 spans 15 amino acids. The trim removed 4 bases at V and 6 bases at J, leaving 5 bases unmatched. Germline V gene sequence: CDR1 KGHDR, CDR2 SFDVKD. The CDR3 loop reads CATSDQRGGSNEQFF. Here the CDR3 DNA reads TGTGCCACCAGTGACCAGCGGGGGGGAAGCAATGAGCAGTTCTTC.

This clonotype was seen many times. CDR3 sequence (DNA): TGTGCCAGCAGCTTGGGACAGGGCCCTGGCTACACCTTC. This codes for CASSLGQGPGYTF. V is TRBV6-1 and J is TRBJ1-2; 9 positions agree with TRBD1. Losses at the gene ends were 6 bases for V and 7 bases for J; bases not matched to a gene: 6. The CDR3 is 13 amino acids. Germline V gene lookup returns CDR1 MNHNS and CDR2 SASEGT.